A single sample is the source of the 8 T cell receptor beta chains below, sequenced in a study of CXCR3-negative and CXCR3-positive naive CD8 T cells (dated by TCRdb to about 2019). The sequencer was a NextSeq 550. The Human TCR Profiling Kit (MiLaboratory) was used to make UMI-labeled 5' RACE TRB cDNA libraries. TCRdb reprocessed the reads; each CDR3 protein sequence makes one entry, and DNA is unavailable. The record for this sample contains some 140,000 distinct CDR3 sequences. The ten largest clones represent approximately 0.46% of the sample. Results and caveats for the whole study, not just this receptor: Compared with CXCR3-negative naive cells, CXCR3-positive naive cells had TRB CDR3s with higher hydrophobicity (lower Kidera factor 4), lower energy, and higher strength and volume indices.

Their specific antigens are unknown. The specimen was naive CXCR3+ CD8+ T cells from blood. The cell subset or site label for this specimen denotes: CD45RO-CCR7+CD27+CD95- naive CD8+ T cells expressing CXCR3 (TNR3+). These receptors came from a human donor in good health. Some clones in this sample may be carry-over from other donors' samples.

This sequence joins TRBV28 and TRBJ1-4; absent DNA, TCRdb's TRBD1 call cannot be checked. Germline-derived CDR1 and CDR2 are MDHEN and SYDVKM. The CDR3 sequence is 16 residues long. CDR3: CASSQYRTGGTEKLFF.

The chain uses TRBV11-2 and TRBJ2-7; there is no DNA to check the TCRdb D call of TRBD1. Germline assignment: CDR1 SGHAT and CDR2 FQNNGV. This CDR3 contains 15 residues. The CDR3 sequence: CASSLAISPEREQYF.

V usage is TRBV27 and J usage is TRBJ2-7; TCRdb lists TRBD2, though no DNA is available to test this call. The CDR3 covers 13 residues. The germline V gene encodes CDR1 MNHEY and CDR2 SMNVEV (reference sequence). The CDR3 here is CASRVAGSYEQYF.

The chain is built from TRBV29-1 and TRBJ2-5; checking the TCRdb D call of TRBD1 is not possible without DNA. Germline CDR1 is SQVTM and CDR2 is ANQGSEA. The CDR3 has 16 amino acids. CDR3 protein: CSVEGGSGPLIETQYF.

J is TRBJ2-3 and V is TRBV7-7; TCRdb designates TRBD2, a call that cannot be tested without DNA. The CDR3 has 15 residues. Germline V gene data show CDR1 as SSHAT and CDR2 as FNYEAQ (reference sequence). The chain's CDR3 is CASSLEGGNTDTQYF.

The J gene is TRBJ1-1, the V gene TRBV7-9; as DNA is missing, the TRBD1 call by TCRdb cannot be tested. Germline assignment: CDR1 SEHNR and CDR2 FQNEAQ (reference sequence). This CDR3 is 14 amino acids long. CDR3 region: CASSGRQGNTEAFF.

V is TRBV4-2 and J is TRBJ2-7; TCRdb calls TRBD1, which cannot be checked without DNA. The CDR3 length is 14 residues. Germline V gene data show CDR1 as LGHNA and CDR2 as YNFKEQ. The chain's CDR3 is CASSQPQGANEQYF.

J is TRBJ2-5 and V is TRBV27; the D call of TRBD1 rests on TCRdb alone, since no DNA is present to check it. This CDR3 has 18 amino acids. Germline CDR1 is MNHEY and CDR2 is SMNVEV (reference sequence). CDR3 sequence reads: CASSLSSPGTVYQETQYF.